Reported below is one T cell receptor beta chain. What it binds is not known. The data belong to a study of blood T cells in healthy people across ages. PCR was performed a second time for about 7 to 12 cycles using a sample-barcoded 5' primer and a J-beta primer mix. From the 5' RACE reads, TCRdb called clonotypes with MiXCR, one entry per CDR3 protein. The sample shows more than 650,000 distinct CDR3 sequences, about 55% of them seen only once. Findings and caveats of the study: Naive T cell percentage by flow cytometry tracked strongly with beta diversity. In older individuals, TCR beta diversity per million T cells was lower, falling roughly linearly with age.

The sequence was collected from a man aged 80 or over in good health. The sequencing input was blood.

CDR3 amino acids: CSVNRQANSYEQYF. The CDR3 DNA reads TGCAGCGTCAACCGACAGGCTAACTCCTACGAGCAGTACTTC. This sequence joins TRBV29-1 and TRBJ2-7; perhaps TRBD1 as D (6 bases). The CDR3 sequence is 14 residues long. The germline V and J ends were trimmed by 6 bases and 0 bases, with 15 bases remaining between them. The germline V gene has CDR1 SQVTM and CDR2 ANQGSEA.